The rows below give T cell receptor beta chains drawn from one sample of a study of control samples from healthy donors and cancer patients. The repertoire was sequenced with immunoSEQ multiplex PCR; TCRdb's copy has only in-frame clones and lacks some. This sample has tens of thousands of clones; 75% to 95% occur once, and the top ten carry about 4%. Sequencing input: blood. Source of these receptors: a young woman in good health. Each CDR3 is given with its conserved first and last residue. D genes are given only for firm matches. Where a row states a size, it is once, few, many or the class of an expanded clone; other rows omit it.

DNA,CDR3,J,length,size,D,V
TGTGCCAGCAGGAGGGACAGGGAATCCCGGCGCTACGAGCAGTACTTC,CASRRDRESRRYEQYF,TRBJ2-7,16,.,TRBD1,TRBV2
TGTGCCAGCAGCGCAGTAGACAGGGGAGGCACTGAAGCTTTCTTT,CASSAVDRGGTEAFF,TRBJ1-1,15,.,TRBD1,TRBV9
TGCGCCAGCAGCTTGGCCGGGGATATTGCGGGGAACGGAAACACCATATATTTT,CASSLAGDIAGNGNTIYF,TRBJ1-3,18,once,.,TRBV5-1
TGTGCCAGCAGCTACGGACGATGGGGAAGGGGTGGCTACACCTTC,CASSYGRWGRGGYTF,TRBJ1-2,15,once,.,TRBV13
TGTGCCAGCCGAAGGCCAGGGGACACTGAAGCTTTCTTT,CASRRPGDTEAFF,TRBJ1-1,13,once,.,TRBV27
TGTGCCAGCAGCTACAGACCAGCGAGCGAAGAGACCCAGTACTTC,CASSYRPASEETQYF,TRBJ2-5,15,.,.,TRBV7-6
TGTGCCAGCAGCGTAGCAAGTGACATAAACAGGGGGGAGGGAGATACGCAGTATTTT,CASSVASDINRGEGDTQYF,TRBJ2-3,19,.,.,TRBV9
TGTGCCAGCAGCCTCAAGATAGACGGGCCAATTAATTCACCCCTCCACTTT,CASSLKIDGPINSPLHF,TRBJ1-6,17,.,.,TRBV9
TGTGCCAGCAGCGGAACGACAGGGAGCTCCTACGAGCAGTACTTC,CASSGTTGSSYEQYF,TRBJ2-7,15,.,TRBD1,TRBV7-3
TGCGCCAGCAGCTTTGCAGCGAACACTGAAGCTTTCTTT,CASSFAANTEAFF,TRBJ1-1,13,.,.,TRBV5-1
TGTGCCAGCCGAAAGACGGGCCCCCGATACGAGCAGTACTTC,CASRKTGPRYEQYF,TRBJ2-7,14,.,.,TRBV6-5
TGTGCCAGCAGTCTCAGGGTGAACACTGAAGCTTTCTTT,CASSLRVNTEAFF,TRBJ1-1,13,.,.,TRBV2
TGTGCCAGCAGTCCTAACGGGGGCTCCTACAATGAGCAGTTCTTC,CASSPNGGSYNEQFF,TRBJ2-1,15,.,.,TRBV13
TGTGCCAGCAGCCAAGATGACAGGGGCAGAGAAAAACTGTTTTTT,CASSQDDRGREKLFF,TRBJ1-4,15,.,TRBD1,TRBV3-1/TRBV3-2
TGCGCCAGCAGCCAACCGGACAGGAATGAAAAACTGTTTTTT,CASSQPDRNEKLFF,TRBJ1-4,14,.,TRBD1,TRBV4-1
TGCGCCAGCAGCCAAGAGAGAGTCCCCCGGGAGACCCAGTACTTC,CASSQERVPRETQYF,TRBJ2-5,15,.,.,TRBV4-1
TGTGCCAGTAGTGTGGGGGGCCTGAACACTGAAGCTTTCTTT,CASSVGGLNTEAFF,TRBJ1-1,14,few,.,TRBV19
TGTGCCAGCAGCCAAGCAGGGGGTAATGAAAAACTGTTTTTT,CASSQAGGNEKLFF,TRBJ1-4,14,.,TRBD1,TRBV3-1/TRBV3-2
TGTGCCAGCAGCTTAGCGGGGGGAAACAGCTACGAGCAGTACTTC,CASSLAGGNSYEQYF,TRBJ2-7,15,.,.,TRBV7-9
TGTGCCAGCAGCTTATTATTGGATACGCAGTATTTT,CASSLLLDTQYF,TRBJ2-3,12,.,.,TRBV13